Listed here are 28 T cell receptor beta chains from one sample, sequenced in a study of tumor-infiltrating lymphocytes in primary liver carcinoma. A primer in the constant region served to generate TCR beta cDNA from 500 ng of total RNA. Libraries for TCR beta were built through three nested multiplex PCR rounds, which together made up a slightly modified ARM-PCR procedure. Primers for the first two PCR rounds were TRBV1-TRBV30 forward primers and a C-beta reverse primer (about 9 cycles per round). TCRdb re-analysed the multiplex PCR reads in MiXCR, keeping a single row per CDR3 protein. The data contain more than 95,000 distinct CDR3 sequences, 64% of them singletons. RNA and DNA were co-extracted from about 20-30 mg of unsorted bulk tissue. The material sequenced was liver tumor tissue from sampling region 3. Stated subset: tumor region T3, left-lateral pole. The origin of the receptors is a woman in her fifties or sixties with primary liver carcinoma and hepatitis B virus infection.

About this clonotype itself: The CDR3 carries no conserved terminal phenylalanine or tryptophan, so it likely arises from a read error. J is TRBJ1-2 and V is TRBV29-1; no reliable D call. This CDR3 comprises 11 residues. Trimming pared 4 bases from V and 6 bases from J, leaving 9 bases between. Germline V gene lookup returns CDR1 SQVTM and CDR2 ANQGSEA. The CDR3 nucleotides are TGCAGCGTTGGGGCAGGTGATGGCTACACCATC. Translating it yields CSVGAGDGYTI.

CDR3 in amino acids: CASSGGGQGDQYF. The CDR3 bases are TGTGCCAGCAGTGGGGGGGGGCAGGGCGACCAGTACTTC. V usage is TRBV2 and J usage is TRBJ2-7, with D maybe TRBD2 (7 bases). The germline V and J ends were trimmed by 4 bases and 10 bases, with 17 bases remaining between them. From germline, CDR1 is SNHLY and CDR2 FYNNEI. The CDR3 has 13 amino acids.

V usage is TRBV6-6 and J usage is TRBJ2-5, with D uncertain. The CDR3 is 15 amino acids. Per germline, CDR1 MNHNY and CDR2 SVGAGI (reference sequence). The V gene lost 1 base and the J gene lost 2 bases, with 11 bases spanning the gap. The CDR3 DNA reads as TGTGCCAGCAGTTACTACGAGGATCAGCAAGAGACCCAGTACTTC. Its translation is CASSYYEDQQETQYF.

With regard to this clonotype: An end of the junction does not agree with germline; a read error may underlie this. The V gene is TRBV11-3, the J gene TRBJ2-3; D not resolved. The germline gives CDR1 SGHNT, CDR2 YENEEA. The CDR3 totals 17 residues. The DNA of the CDR3 is TGTGCCAGCATCTTAGGGATTCGAAGGGAAGGTACCGATACGCAGTATTTT. Residues: CASILGIRREGTDTQYF.

J is TRBJ2-5 and V is TRBV5-1; TRBD2 might be the D (5 bases). V shed 3 bases and J shed 5 bases, with 11 bases lying between them. CDR3 length: 13 amino acids. Germline lookup yields CDR1 SGHRS and CDR2 YFSETQ. The CDR3 coding sequence is TGCGCCAGCAGCTCGCGGGTCGCGGAGACCCAGTACTTC. Translation: CASSSRVAETQYF.

In the case of this clonotype: The junction does not match germline at one end; this may be a read error. The rearrangement joins TRBV12-3 or TRBV12-4 to TRBJ2-7; TRBD1 matches 8 bases. The CDR3 spans 15 residues. The CDR3 protein is CTSTLVQGAGDKQYF. CDR3 DNA sequence: TGTACCAGCACTTTAGTCCAGGGGGCGGGCGACAAGCAGTACTTC.

This clonotype was observed a handful of times. The J gene is TRBJ2-3, the V gene TRBV5-1; TRBD2 matches at 7 bases. Germline-derived CDR1 and CDR2 are SGHRS and YFSETQ. This CDR3 comprises 16 residues. The trim removed 0 bases at V and 5 bases at J, leaving 9 bases unmatched. The CDR3 DNA reads as TGCGCCAGCAGCTTGGATGGGACGGGAGGTGGAGATACGCAGTATTTT. The encoded protein is CASSLDGTGGGDTQYF.

Points on this clonotype: The missing conserved phenylalanine or tryptophan at the end of this CDR3 makes a read error likely. The V call is TRBV12-3 or TRBV12-4, the J call TRBJ2-6; unclear D gene. This CDR3 comprises 14 residues. Here the CDR3 reads CASSFSSGPNFLTL. CDR3 nucleotide sequence: TGTGCCAGCAGTTTCAGCTCTGGGCCCAACTTCCTGACTCTC.

This clonotype appeared many times. The chain is built from TRBV7-8 and TRBJ1-1; D not resolved. The CDR3 covers 13 residues. Per the germline V gene, CDR1 is SGHVS and CDR2 is FQNEAQ. V was shortened by 4 bases and J by 8 bases, with 14 bases between the two germline ends. In DNA form, the CDR3 reads TGTGCCAGCAGCTCAGATCCGGCCCTGGAAGCTTTCTTT. Its protein product is CASSSDPALEAFF.

For this clonotype: Sequence at one end of the junction differs from germline and may be a read error. J is TRBJ2-2 and V is TRBV30; 7 nucleotides align to TRBD2. CDR3 length equals 15 residues. CDR1 is GTSNPN and CDR2 is SVGIG in the germline V gene (reference sequence). The CDR3 reads CAWSVGTVVSGELFF. The CDR3 DNA sequence: TGTGCCTGGAGTGTCGGGACGGTGGTCAGCGGGGAGCTATTTTTT.

To note about this clonotype: This likely comes from a read error, as the CDR3 has no conserved phenylalanine or tryptophan at its end. The chain is built from TRBV24-1 and TRBJ1-6, with 7 bases aligning to TRBD1. The germline V gene encodes CDR1 KGHDR and CDR2 SFDVKD. The trim removed 4 bases at V and 8 bases at J, leaving 13 bases unmatched. The CDR3 spans 17 residues. CDR3 bases: TGTGCCACCAGTGACCTTCTGGGACAGCCCCCCGATTCACCCCTCCACCTT. It is translated as CATSDLLGQPPDSPLHL.

With regard to this clonotype: An end of the junction differs from the germline gene, which may be a read error. The chain links TRBV4-1 to TRBJ2-1; D may correspond to TRBD1 or TRBD2 (5 bases each). Germline CDR1 is MGHRA and CDR2 is YSYEKL. The CDR3 runs to 17 residues. CDR3 amino acids: CASSQGTGSAFYKEQFF. The CDR3 bases are TGCGCCAGCAGCCAGGGGACGGGCTCGGCTTTTTACAAAGAGCAGTTCTTC.

On this clonotype: A read error may account for a junction end that differs from germline. CDR3 region: CATTDRQMGERYF. In nucleotides, the CDR3 is TGTGCCACCACAGACAGGCAAATGGGGGAGCGGTACTTC. This chain links TRBV12-3 or TRBV12-4 with TRBJ2-7; possibly TRBD1 for D (6 bases). This CDR3 spans 13 amino acids.

This clonotype appeared a single time. Likely a read error: the CDR3 ends without its conserved phenylalanine or tryptophan. The J gene is TRBJ1-1, the V gene TRBV11-2; perhaps TRBD1 as D (6 bases). CDR1 is SGHAT, CDR2 FQNNGV, per germline. This CDR3 is 15 amino acids long. The CDR3 nucleotides read TGTGACAGCAGCCGCCCTGCCTGGGGGCGGACTGAAGCTTTCTCT. Its protein is CDSSRPAWGRTEAFS.

As regards this clonotype: Germline and junction disagree at one end, which may indicate a read error. The chain employs TRBV12-3 or TRBV12-4 and TRBJ2-7; D remains ambiguous. This CDR3 is built from 14 residues. CDR3 coding DNA: TGTGCCGGCAGTTTAGCAGCTGGGTCCTACGAGCAGTACTTC. Translation: CAGSLAAGSYEQYF.

V is TRBV28 and J is TRBJ2-3, with a tentative D call TRBD1 (5 bases). The CDR3 totals 15 residues. The ends were cut back, 8 bases at V and 5 bases at J, with 20 bases in the middle. Germline CDR1 MDHEN, CDR2 SYDVKM. In nucleotides, the CDR3 is TGTGCCAGCGCTTCCTGGGGCAGGGCCATAGATACGCAGTATTTT. It specifies CASASWGRAIDTQYF.

This clonotype was counted once. Compared with germline, one end of the junction differs, possibly owing to a read error. The chain employs TRBV7-9 and TRBJ2-3; D not certain. The germline gives CDR1 SEHNR, CDR2 FQNEAQ (reference sequence). There are 16 residues in the CDR3. This chain's CDR3 is CASNLGAKPGTDTQYF. In DNA form, the CDR3 reads TGTGCCAGCAACTTAGGTGCAAAGCCAGGCACAGATACGCAGTATTTT.

In its sample, this clonotype was seen many times. This chain uses TRBV11-2 with TRBJ2-4; D gene ambiguous. The CDR3 length is 14 residues. V was clipped by 5 bases and J by 3 bases, with 11 bases between them. Germline CDR1 is SGHAT and CDR2 is FQNNGV. CDR3 DNA sequence: TGTGCCAGCAGCGCCGGAGTTAACAAAAACATTCAGTACTTC. It encodes CASSAGVNKNIQYF.

This clonotype appeared many times. CDR3 sequence reads: CASSSRSNYGYTF. CDR3 in DNA: TGTGCCAGCAGTTCCCGGTCCAACTATGGCTACACCTTC. The gene calls are TRBV28 and TRBJ1-2; D gene ambiguous. The CDR3 extends over 13 amino acids. Germline values: CDR1 MDHEN, CDR2 SYDVKM. Trimming stripped 4 bases from V and 2 bases from J, with 8 bases between.

Comments on this clonotype: Compared with germline, one end of the junction differs, possibly owing to a read error. The rearrangement links TRBV12-3 or TRBV12-4 to TRBJ1-5, with D maybe TRBD1 (6 bases). This CDR3 spans 15 amino acids. For the CDR3, the DNA is TGTGCCAGCAGCCCCGGGATAGGGGGAGGACAGCCCCACCATTTT. It translates to CASSPGIGGGQPHHF.

This clonotype was seen repeatedly, ten times or more. The J gene is TRBJ2-1, the V gene TRBV11-3, with 12 bases lining up with TRBD2. Germline V lookup: CDR1 SGHNT, CDR2 YENEEA. The length of the CDR3 is 15 residues. V trimming: 4 bases; J trimming: 5 bases; junction bases outside the gene matches: 3. As DNA, the CDR3 is TGTGCCAGCAGCTCCAGACTAGCGGGAGACAATGAGCAGTTCTTC. Its protein product is CASSSRLAGDNEQFF. Using reference TRBV11-3 and TRBJ2-1 for the parts outside the CDR3, the full variable domain is EAGVVQSPRYKIIEKKQPVAFWCNPISGHNTLYWYLQNLGQGPELLIRYENEEAVDDSQLPKDRFSAERLKGVDSTLKIQPAELGDSAVYLCASSSRLAGDNEQFFGPGTRLTVL.

This clonotype appeared a few times. The chain employs TRBV24-1 and TRBJ2-1; 14 nucleotides align to TRBD2. Looked up from germline, CDR1 is KGHDR and CDR2 is SFDVKD. The CDR3 length is 17 residues. V shed 3 bases, J shed 8 bases, and the junction held 8 bases outside the gene matches. The CDR3 here is CATSDRLAGGPKDEQFF. The CDR3 region has the DNA TGTGCCACCAGTGATAGACTAGCGGGAGGGCCTAAGGATGAGCAGTTCTTC.

With regard to this clonotype: The CDR3 carries no conserved terminal phenylalanine or tryptophan, so it likely arises from a read error. V and J are TRBV5-6 and TRBJ2-3; D remains ambiguous. CDR3 size: 16 residues. Germline loops: CDR1 SGHDT, CDR2 YYEEEE. CDR3 sequence (DNA): TGTACCAGCAGCTTGTTAGGCACCTCTAGCACAGATACGCAGTATTGT. Its translation is CTSSLLGTSSTDTQYC.

Of note for this clonotype: A much larger clone is a single base away; this may be a read error. The chain joins TRBV7-8 to TRBJ2-5; 8 bases line up with TRBD1. Germline CDR1 reads SGHVS; CDR2 reads FQNEAQ. This CDR3 contains 16 residues. In nucleotides, the CDR3 is TGTGTCAGCAGCTTAGGAGGGGGCAGGGGGCTTATGACCCAGTACTTC. Residues: CVSSLGGGRGLMTQYF.

For this clonotype: This may be a read error: a much more frequent sequence differs by one nucleotide. This chain uses TRBV5-4 with TRBJ1-4; D uncertain. Germline-derived CDR1 and CDR2 are SGHNT and YYREEE (reference sequence). The CDR3 sequence is 14 residues long. The CDR3 here is CARSLYGTNEKLFF. The DNA for the CDR3 is TGTGCCAGGAGCTTGTACGGGACTAATGAAAAACTGTTTTTT.

About this clonotype itself: Mismatch with germline at one junction end may stem from a read error. CDR3 in DNA: TGTGCCAGCGGCCAAGGAGGGACAGGGACCCACCCTGGGGAAGAGACCCAGTACTTC. Amino acid sequence: CASGQGGTGTHPGEETQYF. The V and J genes are TRBV4-2 and TRBJ2-5; 9 bases line up with TRBD1. Per germline, CDR1 LGHNA and CDR2 YNFKEQ. CDR3 length: 19 residues.

On this clonotype itself: Germline is not matched at one junction end, which may reflect a read error. The chain uses TRBV11-2 and TRBJ2-7; 7 bases are a match to TRBD1. This CDR3 region has 12 residues. Germline loops: CDR1 SGHAT, CDR2 FQNNGV. The CDR3 sequence is CASCQTGPEHYF. In DNA form, the CDR3 reads TGTGCCAGCTGCCAGACAGGGCCCGAGCATTACTTC.

In this sample, this clonotype turned up many times. V and J are TRBV11-3 and TRBJ2-7; the match to TRBD2 covers 7 bases. V shed 5 bases and J 2 bases; nucleotides not matched to a gene: 18. CDR3 size: 18 residues. Germline CDR1 and CDR2: SGHNT and YENEEA. In DNA form, the CDR3 reads TGTGCCAGCAGCCCAACGTCCGGGACTAAGAGGGAGGCCTACGAGCAGTACTTC. Its translation is CASSPTSGTKREAYEQYF.